These T cell receptor beta chains were read from a single sample in a study of graft-versus-host responses after intestinal transplantation. These receptors' antigens are unknown. Generated by immunoSEQ multiplex PCR, the TCRdb table keeps only in-frame clones and is missing some. The data hold around 110,000 clones, with 90% observed a single time. The sequencing here drew on unstimulated CD4+ T cells sorted from spleen or lymph node cells, taken before intestinal transplant. All receptors come from a human donor who received an intestinal transplant. CDR3s include the opening cysteine and the closing phenylalanine or tryptophan. D genes are given only for firm matches. Clone size appears in some rows only: once, few, many, or a class for an expanded clone.

TRBD2,TRBV5-4,.,TRBJ2-1,CASSLPTSVYNEQFF,TGTGCCAGCAGCTTGCCGACTAGCGTATACAATGAGCAGTTCTTC
TRBD1,TRBV13,.,TRBJ1-2,CASSLGDREGSGYTF,TGTGCCAGCAGCTTAGGGGACAGGGAGGGGTCTGGCTACACCTTC
.,TRBV20-1,.,TRBJ2-7,CSASLSYEQYF,TGCAGTGCTAGTCTCTCCTACGAGCAGTACTTC
.,TRBV10-3,.,TRBJ2-7,CAIRKDFSPPEQYF,TGTGCCATCAGGAAAGACTTTTCTCCTCCCGAGCAGTACTTC
TRBD1,TRBV7-9,.,TRBJ1-1,CASSLLTGGKNTEAFF,TGTGCCAGCAGCTTACTTACAGGGGGTAAGAACACTGAAGCTTTCTTT
.,TRBV5-4,.,TRBJ1-5,CASSWTTGQPQHF,TGTGCCAGCAGCTGGACAACGGGTCAGCCCCAGCATTTT
.,TRBV20-1,.,TRBJ1-2,CSAPDYYGYTF,TGCAGTGCTCCAGACTACTATGGCTACACCTTC
TRBD1,TRBV7-9,.,TRBJ2-7,CAIASGTGAEQYF,TGTGCCATCGCCTCCGGGACAGGAGCCGAGCAGTACTTC
TRBD1,TRBV30,.,TRBJ1-2,CAWSTSTGTGYGYTF,TGTGCCTGGAGTACTTCAACCGGGACAGGCTATGGCTACACCTTC
TRBD2,TRBV9,.,TRBJ2-1,CASRTKVPGGTNEQFF,TGTGCCAGCAGGACGAAGGTACCGGGAGGGACCAATGAGCAGTTCTTC
.,TRBV5-1,.,TRBJ1-1,CASSLAPRQHTEAFF,TGCGCCAGCAGCTTGGCCCCCAGGCAGCACACTGAAGCTTTCTTT
TRBD1,TRBV20-1,.,TRBJ2-5,CSASHGTAYF,TGCAGTGCTAGTCACGGGACAGCGTACTTC
.,TRBV6-1,.,TRBJ1-5,CASSEALWTDQPQHF,TGTGCCAGCAGTGAAGCGCTTTGGACTGATCAGCCCCAGCATTTT
.,TRBV13,.,TRBJ1-2,CASSRGFGYTF,TGTGCCAGCTCGAGGGGGTTTGGCTACACCTTC
TRBD1,TRBV15,.,TRBJ2-6,CATSRGQGYGANVLTF,TGTGCCACCAGCAGAGGACAGGGGTACGGGGCCAACGTCCTGACTTTC
.,TRBV7-6,.,TRBJ2-7,CASSLEQGNNEQYF,TGTGCCAGCAGCTTAGAACAGGGTAATAACGAGCAGTACTTC
TRBD1,TRBV18,.,TRBJ1-6,CASSPTGAGVYSPLHF,TGTGCCAGCTCCCCTACAGGGGCAGGGGTTTATTCACCCCTCCACTTT
.,TRBV11-3,.,TRBJ2-5,CASSPPGIETQYF,TGTGCCAGCAGCCCCCCGGGTATAGAGACCCAGTACTTC
TRBD1,TRBV2,.,TRBJ1-2,CASSGLPGQGVYGYTF,TGTGCCAGCAGTGGACTTCCAGGACAGGGTGTCTATGGCTACACCTTC
TRBD2,TRBV2,.,TRBJ2-5,CAGSGTILAQYF,TGTGCCGGATCCGGGACTATATTAGCCCAGTACTTC
.,TRBV5-5,.,TRBJ1-2,CASSLGATGNYGYTF,TGTGCCAGCAGCTTGGGGGCGACAGGAAACTATGGCTACACCTTC
.,TRBV6-5,.,TRBJ1-2,CASSWTLATNYGYTF,TGTGCCAGCAGTTGGACATTGGCCACTAACTATGGCTACACCTTC
TRBD1,TRBV19,.,TRBJ1-2,CASSTGGHYGYTF,TGTGCCAGTAGTACAGGGGGCCACTATGGCTACACCTTC
TRBD1,TRBV2,once,TRBJ1-5,CASSDRGLFQPQHF,TGTGCCAGCAGCGACAGGGGTTTATTTCAGCCCCAGCATTTT
TRBD1,TRBV6-1,few,TRBJ1-5,CASSLNTGVNQPQHF,TGTGCCAGCAGTCTAAACACAGGGGTCAATCAGCCCCAGCATTTT
TRBD2,TRBV19,.,TRBJ2-7,CASRFRGGLYYEQYF,TGTGCCAGTAGGTTTCGGGGGGGTCTTTACTACGAGCAGTACTTC
TRBD1,TRBV11-2,.,TRBJ1-2,CASSLGQGYGYTF,TGTGCCAGCAGCTTAGGACAGGGCTATGGCTACACCTTC
.,TRBV10-3,.,TRBJ2-7,CAITERGEQYF,TGTGCCATCACGGAAAGGGGCGAGCAGTACTTC
TRBD1,TRBV28,.,TRBJ1-3,CASSPDRVAGNTIYF,TGTGCCAGCAGTCCGGACAGGGTCGCTGGAAACACCATATATTTT
.,TRBV2,.,TRBJ1-4,CASSGTTTNEKLFF,TGTGCCAGCAGTGGGACAACAACTAATGAAAAACTGTTTTTT
TRBD1,TRBV6-1,.,TRBJ2-5,CASSEARWTGGAWTQYF,TGTGCCAGCAGTGAAGCTAGGTGGACAGGGGGCGCGTGGACCCAGTACTTC
.,TRBV7-9,.,TRBJ1-5,CASSLRVNQPQHF,TGTGCCAGCAGTCTACGAGTCAATCAGCCCCAGCATTTT